A selection of T cell receptor beta chains follows, all from one sample in a study of CD8+ T cells in alopecia areata. Using immunoSEQ multiplex PCR, the repertoire was profiled, and TCRdb retains in-frame clones only, with some absent. Of about 220,000 clones in the sample, less than 75% were seen once. The sample was CD4+ T cells sorted from blood, taken at week 4, from a patient treated with tofacitinib. These receptor sequences come from a human donor with alopecia areata. CDR3s include the opening cysteine and the closing phenylalanine or tryptophan.

>TRBJ2-5|TRBV29-1
CSGGTETQYF
>TRBJ1-5|TRBV7-2
CASSLWGPGNQPQHF
>TRBJ1-2|TRBV30
CAWSQGYGYTF
>TRBJ1-2|TRBV30
CAWSAYGSLNYGYTF
>TRBJ1-2|TRBV27
CASSSDLGGYTF
>TRBJ1-1|TRBV29-1
CSVGTGQRNTEAFF
>TRBJ2-3|TRBV29-1
CSVSNRLAGGTDTQYF
>TRBJ2-5|TRBV9
CASSATSSLETQYF
>TRBJ2-3|TRBV5-6
CASSLGDYTQYF
>TRBJ2-1|TRBV7-3
CASSFTGGGSYNEQFF
>TRBJ2-5|TRBV4-2
CASSQVEGETQYF
>TRBJ2-7|TRBV7-2
CASSLSPTALWEQYF
>TRBJ1-1|TRBV4-2
CASSHSGDWETEAFF